These T cell receptor beta chains were read from a single sample in a study of circulating tumor DNA in untreated peripheral T-cell lymphoma. TCRdb keeps only in-frame clones here, not all; method: immunoSEQ multiplex PCR. The top ten clones hold 55% of a sample with around 6,000 clones, about 66% of them seen once. The specimen sequenced was tumor tissue. These receptors were taken from a human donor with peripheral T-cell lymphoma. CDR3s include the opening cysteine and the closing phenylalanine or tryptophan. D genes are given only for firm matches. The listing skips clone size in some rows; elsewhere it reads once, few, many or a size class.

d_call	clone_size	cdr3_length	j_call	v_call	cdr3_nt	cdr3_aa
TRBD2	NA	16	TRBJ2-4	TRBV11-3	TGTGCCAGCAGCTTAGTTGCGGGAGGGCCTTTGAACATTCAGTACTTC	CASSLVAGGPLNIQYF
TRBD1	NA	15	TRBJ1-3	TRBV6-7	TGTGCCAGCAGAAAGACAGGGGCCTCTGGAAACACCATATATTTT	CASRKTGASGNTIYF
NA	few	15	TRBJ2-1	TRBV16	TGTGCCAGCAGCCAATCAGGGGGGTCCTACAATGAGCAGTTCTTC	CASSQSGGSYNEQFF
NA	NA	17	TRBJ2-3	TRBV19	TGTGCCAGTAGCCCTTTAGGGGGAACAGGGCGGCCAGATACGCAGTATTTT	CASSPLGGTGRPDTQYF
TRBD1	few	15	TRBJ2-1	TRBV6-8	TGTGCCAGCAGCCTTCCGGGACAGTACTACAATGAGCAGTTCTTC	CASSLPGQYYNEQFF
NA	few	14	TRBJ2-2	TRBV19	TGTGCCGGCGGAACCCAGGCGAACACCGGGGAGCTGTTTTTT	CAGGTQANTGELFF
NA	NA	12	TRBJ1-1	TRBV12-5	TGTGCTAGTGGTTTTGAAAGCACTGAAGCTTTCTTT	CASGFESTEAFF
TRBD2	NA	15	TRBJ2-7	TRBV29-1	TGCAGCGTTGAAGGAGCAGCGGGGGGGCTCAACGAGCAGTACTTC	CSVEGAAGGLNEQYF
NA	NA	15	TRBJ1-6	TRBV6-8	TGTGCCAGCTCCAGGGCGGGGGGCTATAATTCACCCCTCCACTTT	CASSRAGGYNSPLHF
NA	NA	13	TRBJ2-1	TRBV19	TGTGCCAGTAGTATCAACAGGGTAGATGAGCAGTTCTTC	CASSINRVDEQFF
NA	NA	12	TRBJ2-5	TRBV28	TGTGCCAGCAGCCAGCCCGCAGAGGGCCAGTACTTC	CASSQPAEGQYF
NA	NA	13	TRBJ1-2	TRBV6-8	TGTGCCAGCAGTTCTACAGGGAACTATGGCTACACCTTC	CASSSTGNYGYTF
TRBD2	NA	13	TRBJ2-7	TRBV9	TGTGCCAGCAGCGTAGGCGGGAGAGGAGAGCAGTACTTC	CASSVGGRGEQYF
TRBD1	NA	16	TRBJ1-1	TRBV18	TGTGCCAGCTTACCACAACAGGGGTCTTCGAACACTGAAGCTTTCTTT	CASLPQQGSSNTEAFF
NA	few	13	TRBJ1-5	TRBV6-8	TGTGCCAGCAGTTCATATGAGAATCAGCCCCAGCATTTT	CASSSYENQPQHF
TRBD2	once	14	TRBJ2-3	TRBV7-1	TGTGCCAGCAGTCTAGCGGGAGGCACAGATACGCAGTATTTT	CASSLAGGTDTQYF
NA	NA	15	TRBJ2-7	TRBV6-8	TGTGCCAGCAGTTACTCGGGACGGGTAAGACGGGAGCAGTACTTC	CASSYSGRVRREQYF